A selection of T cell receptor beta chains follows, all from one sample in a study of blood T cell repertoires in COVID-19. Produced via immunoSEQ multiplex PCR; TCRdb's table is partial and in-frame only. Found here are some 76,000 clones, about nine tenths of them singletons; the top ten hold approximately 11%. Sequenced sample: peripheral blood. These receptors all come from a woman aged 18-29 years with acute or convalescent COVID-19. Each CDR3 is given with its conserved first and last residue. A D gene is named only where the DNA matches it firmly. Some rows have no size entry. The others give once, few or many, or a class for an expanded clone.

TRBJ1-5	TRBV30	.	.	CAWSRSVLDQPQHF	TGTGCCTGGAGTCGTAGTGTTCTCGATCAGCCCCAGCATTTT
TRBJ1-1	TRBV5-1	.	.	CASSTDRANTEAFF	TGCGCCAGCAGCACGGACAGAGCGAACACTGAAGCTTTCTTT
TRBJ1-5	TRBV29-1	TRBD1	.	CSVGDRFDQPQHF	TGCAGCGTGGGGGACAGGTTCGATCAGCCCCAGCATTTT
TRBJ1-1	TRBV7-2	.	.	CASSAAENTEAFF	TGTGCCAGCAGCGCGGCAGAGAACACTGAAGCTTTCTTT
TRBJ1-1	TRBV4-3	.	few	CASSQEMKGPEAFF	TGCGCCAGCAGCCAAGAAATGAAGGGGCCTGAAGCTTTCTTT
TRBJ2-4	TRBV19	.	.	CATLGGSKNIQYF	TGTGCCACCCTGGGGGGATCCAAAAACATTCAGTACTTC
TRBJ2-7	TRBV2	.	.	CATRSDTGRNEQYF	TGTGCCACCCGGTCGGACACGGGTAGGAACGAGCAGTACTTC
TRBJ2-3	TRBV6-6	TRBD2	.	CASSTSGGRADTQYF	TGTGCCAGCAGCACAAGCGGGGGACGAGCAGATACGCAGTATTTT
TRBJ2-1	TRBV4-3	TRBD2	.	CASSPEGLAGYNEQFF	TGCGCCAGCAGCCCCGAGGGTCTAGCGGGTTACAATGAGCAGTTCTTC
TRBJ2-5	TRBV6-2/TRBV6-3	TRBD2	.	CASSYPTSGRAETQYF	TGTGCCAGCAGTTACCCGACTAGCGGGAGGGCGGAGACCCAGTACTTC